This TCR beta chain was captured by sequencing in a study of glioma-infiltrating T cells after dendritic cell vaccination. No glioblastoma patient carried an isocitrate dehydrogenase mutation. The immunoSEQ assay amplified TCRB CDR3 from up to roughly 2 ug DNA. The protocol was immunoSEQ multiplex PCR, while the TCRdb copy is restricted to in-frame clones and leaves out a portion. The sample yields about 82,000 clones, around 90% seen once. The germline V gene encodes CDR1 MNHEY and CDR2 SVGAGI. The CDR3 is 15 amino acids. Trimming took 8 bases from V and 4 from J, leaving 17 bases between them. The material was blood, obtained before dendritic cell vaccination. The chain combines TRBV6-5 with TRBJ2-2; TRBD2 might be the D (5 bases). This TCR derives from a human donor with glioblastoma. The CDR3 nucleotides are TGTGCCAGCGGATCCCGAGACGGGGTCACCGGGGAGCTGTTTTTT. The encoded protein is CASGSRDGVTGELFF.